This section outlines one T cell receptor beta chain sequence together with its context. What it binds is unknown. This PCR relied on a set of 60 Vbeta primers and 13 Jbeta primers. The table came from immunoSEQ multiplex PCR; TCRdb's copy has only in-frame clones and leaves some out. Of about 130,000 clones listed, around 80% were seen once; the top ten hold roughly 0.99%. The data stem from a study of cytomegalovirus exposure and HLA in healthy donors. General observations from the study: As was reported, the HLA-A and HLA-B alleles of most subjects were accurately predicted from TCR beta sequences.

This CDR3 comprises 18 residues. The germline gives CDR1 LNHDA, CDR2 SQIVND (reference sequence). The V and J ends lost 7 bases and 0 bases respectively, with 24 bases between them. The specimen was PBMCs. The V and J genes are TRBV19 and TRBJ1-2; D is perhaps TRBD1 (5 bases). The TCR sequence derives from a woman aged 25 to 39 in good health and CMV-seronegative. The CDR3 here is CASNRPGDSGLANYGYTF. CDR3 in DNA: TGTGCCAGTAACCGACCGGGAGACAGTGGTTTAGCTAACTATGGCTACACCTTC.